One and the same sample provided the 22 T cell receptor beta chains below, sequenced in a study of CD8+ T cells in alopecia areata. Extraction and reverse transcription of RNA yielded cDNA as the sequencing template. Clones were sequenced by immunoSEQ multiplex PCR, and TCRdb holds only the in-frame ones, with some missing. Singletons are absent from the sample, which has about 300,000 clones. Separation of pooled cutaneous lymph node cells was by sorting with CD4, CD8alpha, NKG2D, NKG2ACE and other markers. The sample was CD4+ T cells sorted from a lymph node. These TCRs come from a C3H/HeJ mouse with alopecia areata. The strain's MHC: H2-k.

Note on this clone: Gene names and germline match the mouse. The read ends 4 residues before the CDR3 terminus; that terminus is restored from the germline J gene. The chain carries TRBV5 and TRBJ2-5, with TRBD1 matching over 10 bases. Germline CDR1 is LGHNA and CDR2 is YNLKQL (reference sequence). CDR3 size: 13 residues. This chain's CDR3 is CASSTTGGDTQYF. CDR3 DNA, as far as it was read: TGTGCCAGCAGCACGACAGGGGGCGAC.

This clone was recorded many times. Gene names and germline match the mouse. The covered CDR3 bases are TGTGCCAGCAGTGCCCCTGGGGGTCAAAAC. Its protein is CASSAPGGQN. The whole CDR3 region reads CASSAPGGQNTLYF. This chain connects TRBV13-1 to TRBJ2-4; perhaps TRBD2 as D (6 bases). The DNA ends 4 residues before the CDR3 does, and the rest of the CDR3 is filled in from the germline J gene. CDR1 is NSHNY and CDR2 is SYGAGN in the germline V gene. V was trimmed by 3 bases and J by 1 base, leaving 9 bases between them. This CDR3 is built from 14 residues.

Turning to this clone: Any gene name here is a mouse gene name. The read stops 4 residues short of the end of the CDR3; the missing end is completed from the germline J gene. The rearrangement uses TRBV17 and TRBJ2-1; 8 positions match TRBD2. CDR1 MNHDT and CDR2 YYDKIL come from the germline V gene. CDR3 size: 15 residues. The CDR3 loop is CASSSGGGRYAEQFF. CDR3 bases read: TGTGCTAGCAGTAGTGGGGGGGGGAGGTACGCT.

This clone has only a few counts. A read error may explain this, as a much larger clone is one base away. The germline and genes are mouse ones. The sample contains more than one DNA sequence encoding this CDR3. The part of the CDR3 DNA that was read is TGTGCCAGCAGTCGGACAGCAAACACA. It codes for CASSRTANT. The whole CDR3 region reads CASSRTANTEVFF. The chain employs TRBV19 and TRBJ1-1; weak D call: TRBD1 (6 bases). The DNA ends 4 residues before the CDR3 does, and the rest of the CDR3 is filled in from the germline J gene. CDR1 is FNHDT and CDR2 is SITEND in the germline V gene (reference sequence). The CDR3 consists of 13 residues. V was trimmed by 4 bases and J by 0 bases, leaving 7 bases between them.

This clone came up a few times. The genes and germline here are from mouse. The read terminates 4 residues ahead of where the CDR3 ends, so the germline J gene completes it. The same CDR3 can be traced to other DNA sequences in this sample. The chain links TRBV1 to TRBJ2-7, with 9 nucleotides matching TRBD2. This CDR3 has 15 amino acids. Germline CDR1 is NSQYPW and CDR2 is LRSPGD (reference sequence). The trim removed 4 bases at V and 0 bases at J, leaving 4 bases unmatched. CDR3: CTCSGDWGSSYEQYF. The sequenced part of the CDR3 DNA is TGCACCTGCAGTGGCGACTGGGGGAGCTCCTAT.

There are a few counts of this clone. Here the gene names and germline are mouse. The read ends 4 residues shy of where the CDR3 ends; the end is completed using the germline J gene. Different DNA sequences within this sample yield the same CDR3. J is TRBJ2-2 and V is TRBV19, with D unresolved. This CDR3 comprises 14 residues. The V and J ends lost 2 bases and 0 bases respectively, with 5 bases between them. CDR1 is FNHDT, CDR2 SITEND, per germline (reference sequence). The covered CDR3 bases are TGTGCCAGCAGTATTACTACAAACACCGGG. Protein sequence: CASSITTNTG. The full CDR3 reads CASSITTNTGQLYF.

With respect to this clone: Mouse gene names apply. The read halts 4 residues ahead of the CDR3 end, with the missing end drawn from the germline J gene. Distinct nucleotide sequences in the sample also encode this CDR3. The chain employs TRBV5 and TRBJ2-5; D remains ambiguous. In germline, CDR1 is LGHNA, CDR2 YNLKQL (reference sequence). The CDR3 is 14 residues long. The V and J ends lost 1 base and 0 bases respectively, with 5 bases between them. The CDR3 bases that were read are TGTGCCAGCAGCCAAGGACAAAACCAAGAC. This codes for CASSQGQNQD. The CDR3, in full, reads CASSQGQNQDTQYF.

In its sample, this clone was seen a few times. The gene names here belong to mouse. Coverage ceases 3 residues before the CDR3 finishes, and the germline J gene fills in the end. V is TRBV13-3 and J is TRBJ1-6, with 7 bases matching TRBD1. TRBJ1-6 qualifies as an ORF whose function is uncertain. Germline V gives CDR1 NNHDY, CDR2 SYVADS. The length of the CDR3 is 16 residues. Trimming at V came to 1 base and at J to 1 base, leaving 2 bases not matched to a gene. The covered CDR3 bases are TGTGCCAGCAGTGATAACAGGGGCTCCTATAATTCGCCC. Its translation: CASSDNRGSYNSP. The whole CDR3 sequence is CASSDNRGSYNSPLYF.

This clone was counted a few times. Gene names are mouse gene names. The missing CDR3 end, 4 residues past where the read stops, is filled in from the germline J gene. The V gene is TRBV13-1, the J gene TRBJ2-4; a weak D match, TRBD1 (5 bases). CDR1 is NSHNY and CDR2 is SYGAGN in the germline V gene. Trimming pared 0 bases from V and 2 bases from J, leaving 7 bases between. The CDR3 extends over 14 amino acids. The DNA read from the CDR3 is TGTGCCAGCAGTGATGAGGGGTTTCAAAAC. The encoded protein is CASSDEGFQN. The complete CDR3 sequence is CASSDEGFQNTLYF.

As for this clone: Any gene name here is a mouse gene name. The DNA ends 4 residues before the CDR3 does, and the rest of the CDR3 is filled in from the germline J gene. The same CDR3 arises from other DNA sequences in this sample as well. The chain couples TRBV5 to TRBJ1-1, with 8 bases fitting TRBD1. CDR3 length: 15 residues. Germline values: CDR1 LGHNA, CDR2 YNLKQL (reference sequence). V lost 0 bases to trimming and J lost 3 bases; unmatched junction nucleotides: 3. CDR3: CASSQDRGRDTEVFF. The sequenced part of the CDR3 DNA is TGTGCCAGCAGCCAAGACAGGGGGCGCGACACA.

This clone was detected a few times. Mouse gene names apply. With the read ending 4 residues before the CDR3 end, the germline J gene is used to fill in that end. This sample includes further DNA sequences coding for the same CDR3. V gene TRBV19 combines with J gene TRBJ2-7, with 7 bases identical to TRBD1. The CDR3 runs 13 residues. The V segment lost 2 bases and the J segment 3 bases; nucleotides outside the gene matches: 2. Germline V gene lookup returns CDR1 FNHDT and CDR2 SITEND (reference sequence). CDR3 sequence: CASSIPGGYEQYF. Incomplete CDR3 DNA: TGTGCCAGCAGTATTCCAGGGGGCTAT.

The sample holds a few counts of this clone. Mouse gene names and germline throughout. The read ends 4 residues before the CDR3 terminus; that terminus is restored from the germline J gene. The J gene is TRBJ2-4, the V gene TRBV13-3, with 10 bases fitting TRBD2. J lost 1 base, V lost 2 bases, and 1 base had no gene match. The CDR3 has 15 amino acids. Germline lookup yields CDR1 NNHDY and CDR2 SYVADS. CDR3 bases read: TGTGCCAGCAGTGAAGGACTGGGGGGTCAAAAC. Its protein product is CASSEGLGGQN. The whole CDR3 protein is CASSEGLGGQNTLYF.

This clone was seen more than once but under ten times. Here the gene names and germline are mouse. The CDR3 goes on 3 residues after the read ends, and that part is filled in from the germline J gene. The chain employs TRBV1 and TRBJ1-6; D is ambiguous. TRBJ1-6 is an ORF for which the function is uncertain. Germline CDR1 and CDR2: NSQYPW and LRSPGD (reference sequence). The CDR3 runs to 17 residues. Between the trimmed V and J ends, which lost 0 bases and 0 bases, there was a span of 9 bases. The sequenced CDR3 bases are TGCACCTGCAGTGCAGATCTAACAGCTTCCTATAATTCGCCC. Its protein is CTCSADLTASYNSP. In full, the CDR3 reads CTCSADLTASYNSPLYF.

This clone came up a few times. The gene names here belong to mouse. The read finishes 4 residues shy of the CDR3 end, and the germline J gene is used to complete it. Additional DNA sequences in this sample encode the identical CDR3. This chain joins TRBV13-1 and TRBJ2-5, with 11 bases fitting TRBD1. With 2 bases clipped from V and 3 bases from J, the junction kept 2 bases outside the gene matches. CDR1 and CDR2 from the germline V gene are NSHNY and SYGAGN. The length of the CDR3 is 15 residues. CDR3 protein: CASSDRDRGQDTQYF. The covered CDR3 bases are TGTGCCAGCAGTGACCGGGACAGGGGGCAAGAC.

About this clone itself: The germline and genes are mouse ones. The read falls 4 residues short of the CDR3 end, and the missing part is taken from the germline J gene. This sample includes further DNA sequences coding for the same CDR3. This sequence joins TRBV5 and TRBJ1-1; D not resolved. The germline CDR1 and CDR2 sequences are LGHNA and YNLKQL (reference sequence). The CDR3 runs to 13 residues. The DNA read from the CDR3 is TGTGCCAGCAGCCAAGATCGCCAGACA. This gives the protein CASSQDRQT. The entire CDR3 protein is CASSQDRQTEVFF.

This clone came up many times. The listed genes are named as in mouse. The observed sequence ends 4 residues before the CDR3 terminus, with the missing tail filled in from the germline J gene. The sample contains more than one DNA sequence encoding this CDR3. V and J are TRBV5 and TRBJ2-5; 7 bases are shared with TRBD2. The CDR3 length is 15 residues. Germline V gene lookup returns CDR1 LGHNA and CDR2 YNLKQL (reference sequence). V was clipped by 0 bases and J by 0 bases; unmatched bases: 0. This chain's CDR3 is CASSQDWGNQDTQYF. The part of the CDR3 DNA that was read is TGTGCCAGCAGCCAAGACTGGGGGAACCAAGAC.

Points on this clone: Gene names and germline refer to mouse. Read sequence stops 4 residues before the CDR3 end, and the germline J gene provides the missing end. The chain recombines TRBV5 with TRBJ2-7; 11 bases agree with TRBD1. This CDR3 spans 13 amino acids. Germline V gives CDR1 LGHNA, CDR2 YNLKQL (reference sequence). The CDR3: CASSRDRGYEQYF. The sequenced part of the CDR3 DNA is TGTGCCAGCAGCCGGGACAGGGGGTAT.

Note on this clone: Gene names and germline refer to mouse. The read finishes 4 residues shy of the CDR3 end, and the germline J gene is used to complete it. J is TRBJ2-5 and V is TRBV13-1; 8 bases agree with TRBD2. The CDR3 totals 15 residues. The germline V gene has CDR1 NSHNY and CDR2 SYGAGN. J lost 1 base, V lost 1 base, and 2 bases had no gene match. The sequenced part of the CDR3 DNA is TGTGCCAGCAGTGATCCCTGGGGGGACCAAGAC. Protein: CASSDPWGDQD. The entire CDR3 sequence reads CASSDPWGDQDTQYF.

Regarding this clone: Genes and germline are mouse. Read coverage stops 4 residues before the CDR3 terminus; the germline J gene supplies the remainder. V is TRBV13-1 and J is TRBJ2-2, with TRBD1 identical over 12 bases. This CDR3 has 17 amino acids. V shed 3 bases and J 4 bases; nucleotides not matched to a gene: 7. Germline CDR1 and CDR2: NSHNY and SYGAGN. The CDR3 spells CASSAWDRGLGTGQLYF. The sequenced CDR3 bases are TGTGCCAGCAGTGCCTGGGACAGGGGGCTGGGCACCGGG.

This clone came up many times. Gene names are mouse gene names. With the read ending 4 residues before the CDR3 end, the germline J gene is used to fill in that end. The chain links TRBV1 to TRBJ2-7; the match to TRBD2 covers 8 bases. The CDR3 totals 16 residues. Germline V gene lookup returns CDR1 NSQYPW and CDR2 LRSPGD (reference sequence). Losses at the gene ends were 4 bases for V and 0 bases for J; bases not matched to a gene: 8. The chain's CDR3 is CTCSEPHWGSSYEQYF. Partial CDR3 DNA: TGCACCTGCAGTGAACCACACTGGGGGAGCTCCTAT.

This clone has more than one count but fewer than ten. The germline and genes are mouse ones. The CDR3 end is not reached by the read, which stops 4 residues before it; the germline J gene fills it in. The rearrangement joins TRBV13-2 to TRBJ2-5; D unclear. The CDR3 spans 13 residues. Looked up from germline, CDR1 is NNHNN and CDR2 is SYGAGS (reference sequence). Trimming shortened V by 4 bases and J by 1 base, and 7 bases separated the two germline ends. CDR3 sequence: CASGLGHQDTQYF. The CDR3 bases that were read are TGTGCCAGCGGTTTGGGTCACCAAGAC.

This clone has only a few counts. Mouse gene names apply. Read coverage stops 4 residues before the CDR3 terminus; the germline J gene supplies the remainder. This chain joins TRBV19 and TRBJ1-2; TRBD1 agrees at 10 bases. Germline CDR1 is FNHDT and CDR2 is SITEND (reference sequence). The CDR3 contains 15 residues. The V and J ends lost 4 bases and 1 base, in that order; junction bases with no gene match: 4. CDR3 DNA, as far as it was read: TGTGCCAGCAGTCACCGGGACAGGGGAAACTCC. Encoded protein: CASSHRDRGNS. The full CDR3 protein reads CASSHRDRGNSDYTF.